This T cell receptor beta chain was recovered during a study of Graves' ophthalmopathy and Graves' hyperthyroidism. Broader study findings: Blood also held most thyroid clonotypes expanded above 0.001 frequency. Ophthalmopathy could be told apart from stable hyperthyroidism by a 13-signature model (around 90% sensitivity, roughly 80% specificity). The model's prediction of ophthalmopathy progression had approximately 71% sensitivity and 72% to 80% specificity.

Of note for this clonotype: Its antigen is not known.

After removal of 6 bases from V and 5 bases from J, the junction contained 11 bases not matched to a gene. The germline CDR1 and CDR2 sequences are SQVTM and ANQGSEA. There are 14 residues in the CDR3. CDR3 regions of TCR beta were amplified from RNA transcripts. Second-round multiplex PCR came after first-round RT-PCR with HTBI primers. From the multiplex PCR reads, TCRdb called clonotypes with MiXCR, one entry per CDR3 protein. This table holds 200,000 to 250,000 distinct CDR3 sequences, around 45% found once. Ophthalmopathy-affected donors exhibited moderate-to-severe activity, CAS ≥3, NOSPECS ≥4, and duration under 3 months.

This TCR was sampled from an adult man with Graves' ophthalmopathy. Sequencing used peripheral blood. The chain carries TRBV29-1 and TRBJ2-5; 8 bases line up with TRBD1. The CDR3 sequence is CSVAPGQVGETQYF. The CDR3 DNA sequence: TGCAGCGTGGCCCCGGGACAGGTGGGGGAGACCCAGTACTTC.